This T cell receptor (beta chain) appears in the sequencing data of a study of blood T cell repertoires in COVID-19. Study context: Samples came from the United States, Italy and Spain, spanning acute and convalescent COVID-19. Sample material is recorded as cDNA or gDNA derived from T cells, B-cell-depleted T cells, or PBMCs.

In Seattle, patients joined the study during active infection and were tracked longitudinally. In the study's own analysis: Counts of nucleated cells, estimated from reference gene primer amplification, were obtained. Using immunoSEQ multiplex PCR, the repertoire was profiled, and TCRdb retains in-frame clones only, with some absent. Clone size and V and J calls were adopted from that table, with D and trimming inferred from the DNA. The repertoire holds approximately 270,000 clones, with around 89% as singletons. CDR1 SGHRS and CDR2 YFSETQ come from the germline V gene. The ends lost 0 bases at V and 2 bases at J; junction bases unmatched: 4. The CDR3 spans 16 residues.

Input material: peripheral blood. The TCR sequence derives from a woman aged 30 to 39 with COVID-19, enrolled during active disease. V usage is TRBV5-1 and J usage is TRBJ2-3, with 9 bases aligning to TRBD2. DNA for the CDR3: TGCGCCAGCAGCTTGGCCCTAGCGGGGCTCACAGATACGCAGTATTTT. It translates to CASSLALAGLTDTQYF.